A selection of T cell receptor beta chains follows, all from one sample in a study of a mutant IDH1 vaccine in newly diagnosed glioma. Method: immunoSEQ multiplex PCR; TCRdb's copy keeps in-frame clones and lacks some. This table holds tens of thousands of clones, almost 85% found once. The source was PBMCs, collected from a glioma patient treated with radiotherapy, temozolomide or both. The source is a man aged 40-55 years with glioma. Some clones in this sample may be carry-over from other donors' samples. CDR3s include the opening cysteine and the closing phenylalanine or tryptophan. Fields, in order: J gene, V gene, D gene, clone size, CDR3 protein. D genes are given only for firm matches. Rows may omit the clone size; those that give it use once, few, many or a size class.

j_call: TRBJ1-2; v_call: TRBV2; d_call: .; clone_size: .; cdr3_aa: CASRDGQMISGYTF
j_call: TRBJ1-4; v_call: TRBV4-1; d_call: TRBD1; clone_size: .; cdr3_aa: CASSQDEGAANEKLFF
j_call: TRBJ2-2; v_call: TRBV5-1; d_call: .; clone_size: .; cdr3_aa: CASSLGPGAATGELFF
j_call: TRBJ2-7; v_call: TRBV13; d_call: .; clone_size: .; cdr3_aa: CASSSGHFQYEQYF
j_call: TRBJ1-1; v_call: TRBV18; d_call: TRBD1; clone_size: .; cdr3_aa: CASSALGGPEAFF
j_call: TRBJ2-3; v_call: TRBV2; d_call: .; clone_size: .; cdr3_aa: CASSEFVATDTQYF
j_call: TRBJ2-7; v_call: TRBV19; d_call: TRBD2; clone_size: .; cdr3_aa: CASSPGLAGGHSYEQYF
j_call: TRBJ2-5; v_call: TRBV10-3; d_call: .; clone_size: .; cdr3_aa: CAISEGLDPQYF
j_call: TRBJ1-1; v_call: TRBV7-9; d_call: .; clone_size: few; cdr3_aa: CASSSRGPTEAFF
j_call: TRBJ2-7; v_call: TRBV21-1; d_call: .; clone_size: .; cdr3_aa: CASSPPRDRSNEQYF
j_call: TRBJ2-5; v_call: TRBV7-9; d_call: .; clone_size: .; cdr3_aa: CASSFVGVQETQYF
j_call: TRBJ1-2; v_call: TRBV25-1; d_call: .; clone_size: once; cdr3_aa: CASSPTTGYGYTF
j_call: TRBJ1-2; v_call: TRBV20-1; d_call: .; clone_size: .; cdr3_aa: CSAAGDYGYTF
j_call: TRBJ2-7; v_call: TRBV7-8; d_call: .; clone_size: .; cdr3_aa: CASSLGGGAREQYF
j_call: TRBJ2-5; v_call: TRBV9; d_call: .; clone_size: .; cdr3_aa: CASSPLGREQETQYF
j_call: TRBJ2-5; v_call: TRBV29-1; d_call: TRBD1; clone_size: .; cdr3_aa: CSASGQGLSETQYF
j_call: TRBJ1-2; v_call: TRBV21-1; d_call: .; clone_size: few; cdr3_aa: CAIYIPGNYGYTF
j_call: TRBJ1-6; v_call: TRBV5-1; d_call: .; clone_size: .; cdr3_aa: CASSHRNSRQAGNSPLHF
j_call: TRBJ1-1; v_call: TRBV27; d_call: .; clone_size: .; cdr3_aa: CASRFGATEAFF
j_call: TRBJ1-1; v_call: TRBV5-4; d_call: .; clone_size: .; cdr3_aa: CASSLRTVTSEAFF
j_call: TRBJ2-5; v_call: TRBV12-5; d_call: TRBD1; clone_size: once; cdr3_aa: CASGQGQGGFQLKTQYF
j_call: TRBJ2-4; v_call: TRBV29-1; d_call: .; clone_size: .; cdr3_aa: CSASQSDIQYF
j_call: TRBJ2-7; v_call: TRBV18; d_call: .; clone_size: once; cdr3_aa: CASSPPPGESSYEQYF
j_call: TRBJ2-1; v_call: TRBV11-3; d_call: TRBD1; clone_size: .; cdr3_aa: CASSLGPVRGNEQFF
j_call: TRBJ2-1; v_call: TRBV6-7; d_call: .; clone_size: .; cdr3_aa: CASSGARDEQFF
j_call: TRBJ1-4; v_call: TRBV29-1; d_call: .; clone_size: .; cdr3_aa: CSVGTGSANEKLFF
j_call: TRBJ2-5; v_call: TRBV5-4; d_call: .; clone_size: .; cdr3_aa: CASSLAGEAPGQETQYF
j_call: TRBJ2-1; v_call: TRBV29-1; d_call: TRBD2; clone_size: .; cdr3_aa: CSARLAGYNEQFF
j_call: TRBJ1-2; v_call: TRBV29-1; d_call: TRBD1; clone_size: few; cdr3_aa: CSVDRGVHGYTF
j_call: TRBJ2-1; v_call: TRBV13; d_call: TRBD1; clone_size: .; cdr3_aa: CASSSPRDRHDEQFF
j_call: TRBJ2-2; v_call: TRBV5-1; d_call: TRBD2; clone_size: .; cdr3_aa: CASSLASGVAGELFF
j_call: TRBJ1-5; v_call: TRBV30; d_call: .; clone_size: .; cdr3_aa: CAWSLNNQPQHF
j_call: TRBJ1-1; v_call: TRBV2; d_call: .; clone_size: .; cdr3_aa: CASSEQGLVNTEAFF
j_call: TRBJ1-1; v_call: TRBV5-4; d_call: .; clone_size: medium-sized; cdr3_aa: CASSSDSMSTEAFF
j_call: TRBJ2-7; v_call: TRBV9; d_call: TRBD1; clone_size: .; cdr3_aa: CASSVGQGIENEQYF
j_call: TRBJ1-5; v_call: TRBV2; d_call: .; clone_size: .; cdr3_aa: CASSVGVGQPQHF
j_call: TRBJ1-1; v_call: TRBV7-6; d_call: .; clone_size: .; cdr3_aa: CASSLGVGQNTEAFF
j_call: TRBJ1-1; v_call: TRBV5-1; d_call: TRBD1; clone_size: .; cdr3_aa: CASSSWGQTMNTEAFF
j_call: TRBJ1-1; v_call: TRBV2; d_call: .; clone_size: few; cdr3_aa: CASSDSGNTEAFF
j_call: TRBJ2-7; v_call: TRBV6-5; d_call: TRBD1; clone_size: .; cdr3_aa: CASRQGGALGEQYF
j_call: TRBJ1-2; v_call: TRBV10-2; d_call: .; clone_size: few; cdr3_aa: CASSETGFPDGYTF
j_call: TRBJ2-7; v_call: TRBV4-1; d_call: TRBD1; clone_size: few; cdr3_aa: CASSQLPTGANYEQYF